This T cell receptor beta chain was identified in a study of CD8 T cells in Susac syndrome. From blood CD8+ and CD4+ T cells, TCR beta sequences were generated. RNA in amounts of roughly 0.45 to 1 ug was reverse transcribed with random hexamers. In TCRdb, the immunoSEQ multiplex PCR reads were re-called with MiXCR into one record per CDR3 protein. The top ten hold approximately 0.099% of the sample, which has about 180,000 distinct CDR3 sequences, just under 95% seen once. V was clipped by 1 base and J by 4 bases; unmatched bases: 8. Per germline, CDR1 LGHDT and CDR2 YNNKEL (reference sequence). The CDR3 is 17 amino acids.

This clonotype originated in a human donor with Susac syndrome. The sequenced sample was CD4+ T cells from PBMCs. V gene TRBV3-1 combines with J gene TRBJ2-1; 9 nucleotides align to TRBD1. The CDR3 nucleotides are TGTGCCAGCAGCCAAGGCACCGGGACAGGGCCTTACAATGAGCAGTTCTTC. Protein sequence: CASSQGTGTGPYNEQFF.